These 12 T cell receptor beta chains were all obtained from the same sample, sequenced in a study of blood T cell repertoires in COVID-19. Data came from immunoSEQ multiplex PCR; TCRdb stores just in-frame clones and leaves some out. The sample includes 30,000 to 50,000 clones, around four fifths seen only once; the top ten take more than 30%. Sequencing used peripheral blood. Receptors originate from a man aged 80 or over with active or convalescent COVID-19.

This chain connects TRBV3-1 (or the pseudogene TRBV3-2) to TRBJ1-5; D is unclear. Germline CDR1 reads LGHDT; CDR2 reads YNNKEL (reference sequence). The V end lost 0 bases, the J end lost 6 bases, and 12 bases lay between the germline ends. This CDR3 is built from 15 residues. CDR3 DNA sequence: TGTGCCAGCAGCCAAGATCTTGCGGGCGGTCAGCCCCAGCATTTT. As protein: CASSQDLAGGQPQHF.

The chain is built from TRBV6-4 and TRBJ1-1, with D hard to call. V was pared by 4 bases and J by 3 bases, with 9 bases between. CDR1 and CDR2 (germline): MRHNA, SNTAGT. The CDR3 runs 13 residues. CDR3 loop: CASSASEDTEAFF. CDR3 DNA: TGTGCCAGCAGTGCCTCAGAGGACACTGAAGCTTTCTTT.

The V call is TRBV6-5, the J call TRBJ2-1; D may be TRBD1 (6 bases). The CDR3 consists of 14 residues. Germline lookup yields CDR1 MNHEY and CDR2 SVGAGI. Trimming took 0 bases from V and 8 from J, leaving 11 bases between them. CDR3 in amino acids: CASSYSMGADEQFF. The CDR3 nucleotides are TGTGCCAGCAGTTACTCGATGGGGGCAGATGAGCAGTTCTTC.

The chain recombines TRBV29-1 with TRBJ2-1; TRBD2 agrees at 12 bases. CDR1 and CDR2 (germline): SQVTM, ANQGSEA. CDR3 length equals 15 residues. V lost 2 bases to trimming and J lost 4 bases; unmatched junction nucleotides: 3. Here the CDR3 DNA reads TGCAGCGTTGAACGGACTAGCGGGGTGTACAATGAGCAGTTCTTC. Amino acids: CSVERTSGVYNEQFF.

This clone was counted between two and nine times. CDR3 protein: CASSQRTGETQYF. In DNA, the CDR3 is TGTGCCAGCAGCCAAAGGACAGGGGAGACCCAGTACTTC. The V and J genes are TRBV7-2 and TRBJ2-5; 8 positions match TRBD1. The germline gives CDR1 SGHTA, CDR2 FQGNSA. The junction had 4 bases not matched to a gene; V was cut back by 5 bases and J by 5 bases. The CDR3 is 13 residues long. The full variable domain, completed using reference TRBV7-2 and TRBJ2-5, is GAGVSQSPSNKVTEKGKDVELRCDPISGHTALYWYRQSLGQGLEFLIYFQGNSAPDKSGLPSDRFSAERTGGSVSTLTIQRTQQEDSAVYLCASSQRTGETQYFGPGTRLLVL.

This clone came up a few times. The chain is built from TRBV19 and TRBJ2-1, with D perhaps matching TRBD1 (6 bases). Germline CDR1 is LNHDA and CDR2 is SQIVND (reference sequence). V lost 0 bases and J lost 9, with 21 bases in between. CDR3 length: 17 amino acids. CDR3 loop: CASSIDPQGSPWGEQFF. CDR3 DNA: TGTGCCAGTAGTATAGATCCCCAGGGGAGCCCTTGGGGTGAGCAGTTCTTC.

The V gene is TRBV7-2, the J gene TRBJ1-1, with TRBD1 matching 7 bases. Trimming at V came to 5 bases and at J to 1 base, leaving 4 bases not matched to a gene. CDR1 and CDR2 (germline): SGHTA, FQGNSA. The CDR3 is 14 residues long. CDR3 residues: CASSLRTGNTEAFF. CDR3 sequence (DNA): TGTGCCAGCAGCCTGAGGACAGGGAACACTGAAGCTTTCTTT.

This clone has just one count. This sequence joins TRBV27 and TRBJ1-5; D gene ambiguous. V lost 6 bases and J 1 base, leaving 7 bases between the germline ends. Germline lookup yields CDR1 MNHEY and CDR2 SMNVEV (reference sequence). This CDR3 is 13 amino acids long. CDR3 protein: CASSPRSNQPQHF. The CDR3, as DNA: TGTGCCAGCAGCCCCAGGAGCAATCAGCCCCAGCATTTT.

This clone has just one count. This sequence joins TRBV29-1 and TRBJ2-7; D gene unclear. Germline CDR1 and CDR2: SQVTM and ANQGSEA. V was shortened by 4 bases and J by 1 base, with 8 bases between the two germline ends. The CDR3 extends over 12 amino acids. CDR3 sequence reads: CSVVGRSYEQYF. The CDR3 DNA sequence: TGCAGCGTTGTTGGCAGATCCTACGAGCAGTACTTC.

This chain joins TRBV24-1 and TRBJ1-4; D unresolved. The CDR3 is 15 amino acids. The V gene lost 5 bases and the J gene lost 2 bases, with 11 bases spanning the gap. CDR1 and CDR2 (germline): KGHDR, SFDVKD. The CDR3 here is CATSGPGGTNEKLFF. The CDR3 DNA reads as TGTGCCACCAGTGGGCCGGGAGGCACTAATGAAAAACTGTTTTTT.

The chain recombines TRBV9 with TRBJ1-1, with 7 bases aligning to TRBD1. Germline CDR1 is SGDLS and CDR2 is YYNGEE. This CDR3 has 13 residues. Trimming took 4 bases from V and 10 from J; bases not matched to a gene: 10. Here the CDR3 reads CASSSEVGGAAFF. CDR3 DNA sequence: TGTGCCAGCAGCTCAGAGGTAGGGGGCGCAGCTTTCTTT.

The rearrangement links TRBV7-6 to TRBJ2-7; 7 bases line up with TRBD1. The CDR3 extends over 15 amino acids. In germline, CDR1 is SGHVS, CDR2 FNYEAQ. Trimming removed 1 base from V and 4 bases from J; junction bases left unmatched: 7. CDR3 coding DNA: TGTGCCAGCAGCTTAGGGACAGGAATTGTTTACGAGCAGTACTTC. Residues: CASSLGTGIVYEQYF.